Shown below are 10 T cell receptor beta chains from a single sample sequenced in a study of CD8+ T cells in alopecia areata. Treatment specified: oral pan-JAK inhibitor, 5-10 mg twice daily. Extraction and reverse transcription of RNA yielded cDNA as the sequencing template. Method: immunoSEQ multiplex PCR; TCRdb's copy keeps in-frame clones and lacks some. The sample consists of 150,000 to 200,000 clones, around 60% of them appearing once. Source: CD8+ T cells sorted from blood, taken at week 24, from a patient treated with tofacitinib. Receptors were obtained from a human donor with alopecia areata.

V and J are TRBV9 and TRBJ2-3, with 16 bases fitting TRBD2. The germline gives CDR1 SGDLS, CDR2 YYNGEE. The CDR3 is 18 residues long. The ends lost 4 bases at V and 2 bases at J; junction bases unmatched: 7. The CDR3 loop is CASSPGTSGGEITDTQYF. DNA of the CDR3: TGTGCCAGCAGCCCCGGGACTAGCGGGGGGGAGATCACAGATACGCAGTATTTT.

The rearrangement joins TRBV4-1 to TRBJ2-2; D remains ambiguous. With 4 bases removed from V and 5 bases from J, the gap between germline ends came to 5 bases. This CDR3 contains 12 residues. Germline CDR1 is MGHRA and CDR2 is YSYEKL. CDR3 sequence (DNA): TGCGCCAGCAGCCCTTTTACCGGGGAGCTGTTTTTT. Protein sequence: CASSPFTGELFF.

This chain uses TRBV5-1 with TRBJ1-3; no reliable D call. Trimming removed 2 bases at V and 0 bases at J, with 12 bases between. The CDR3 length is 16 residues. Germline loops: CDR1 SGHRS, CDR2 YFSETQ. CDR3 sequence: CASSFGRRDSGNTIYF. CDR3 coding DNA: TGCGCCAGCAGCTTCGGCAGGAGGGACTCTGGAAACACCATATATTTT.

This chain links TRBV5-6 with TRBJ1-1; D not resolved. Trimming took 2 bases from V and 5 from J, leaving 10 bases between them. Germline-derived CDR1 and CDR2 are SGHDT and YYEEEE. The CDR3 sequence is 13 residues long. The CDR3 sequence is CASSFGLGTEAFF. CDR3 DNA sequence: TGTGCCAGCAGCTTCGGGTTGGGGACTGAAGCTTTCTTT.

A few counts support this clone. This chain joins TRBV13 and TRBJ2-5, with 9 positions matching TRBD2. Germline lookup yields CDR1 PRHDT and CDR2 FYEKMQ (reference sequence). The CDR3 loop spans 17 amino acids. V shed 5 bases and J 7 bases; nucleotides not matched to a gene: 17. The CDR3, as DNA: TGTGCCAGCAGCGAGGATAGTCCGGGACTAGCCGGGGCGACCCAGTACTTC. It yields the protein CASSEDSPGLAGATQYF. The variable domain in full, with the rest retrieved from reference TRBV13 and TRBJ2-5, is AAGVIQSPRHLIKEKRETATLKCYPIPRHDTVYWYQQGPGQDPQFLISFYEKMQSDKGSIPDRFSAQQFSDYHSELNMSSLELGDSALYFCASSEDSPGLAGATQYFGPGTRLLVL.

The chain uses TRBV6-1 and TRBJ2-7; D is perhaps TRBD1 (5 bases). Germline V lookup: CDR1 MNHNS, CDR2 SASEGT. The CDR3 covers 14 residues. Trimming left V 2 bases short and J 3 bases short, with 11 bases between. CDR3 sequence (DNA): TGTGCCAGCAGTGAATTAGGGGTGAGCTACGAGCAGTACTTC. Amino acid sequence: CASSELGVSYEQYF.

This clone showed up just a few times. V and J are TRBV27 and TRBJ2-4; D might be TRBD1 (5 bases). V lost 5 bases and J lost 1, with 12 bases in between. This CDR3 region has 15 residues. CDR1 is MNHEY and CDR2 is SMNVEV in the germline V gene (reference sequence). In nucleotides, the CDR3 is TGTGCCAGCAGTCCTCCAGGGTTTGCCAAAAACATTCAGTACTTC. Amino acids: CASSPPGFAKNIQYF.

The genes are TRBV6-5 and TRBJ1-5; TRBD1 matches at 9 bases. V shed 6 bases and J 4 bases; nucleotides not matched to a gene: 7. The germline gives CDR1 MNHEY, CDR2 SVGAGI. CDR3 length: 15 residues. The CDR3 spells CASSPTGGYNQPQHF. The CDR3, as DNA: TGTGCCAGCAGCCCAACAGGGGGCTATAATCAGCCCCAGCATTTT.

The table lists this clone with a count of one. CDR3 bases: TGCGCAGCGCCAGGGACTCCTGAAAAACTGTTTTTT. As protein: CAAPGTPEKLFF. J is TRBJ1-4 and V is TRBV29-1; a weak D match, TRBD1 (5 bases). The CDR3 extends over 12 amino acids. Germline assignment: CDR1 SQVTM and CDR2 ANQGSEA.

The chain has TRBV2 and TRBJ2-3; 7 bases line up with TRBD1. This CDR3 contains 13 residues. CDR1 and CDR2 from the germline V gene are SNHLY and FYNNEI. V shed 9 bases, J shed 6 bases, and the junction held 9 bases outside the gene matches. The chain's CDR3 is CARPGQKSDTQYF. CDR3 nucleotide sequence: TGTGCCAGACCGGGACAGAAGTCGGATACGCAGTATTTT.